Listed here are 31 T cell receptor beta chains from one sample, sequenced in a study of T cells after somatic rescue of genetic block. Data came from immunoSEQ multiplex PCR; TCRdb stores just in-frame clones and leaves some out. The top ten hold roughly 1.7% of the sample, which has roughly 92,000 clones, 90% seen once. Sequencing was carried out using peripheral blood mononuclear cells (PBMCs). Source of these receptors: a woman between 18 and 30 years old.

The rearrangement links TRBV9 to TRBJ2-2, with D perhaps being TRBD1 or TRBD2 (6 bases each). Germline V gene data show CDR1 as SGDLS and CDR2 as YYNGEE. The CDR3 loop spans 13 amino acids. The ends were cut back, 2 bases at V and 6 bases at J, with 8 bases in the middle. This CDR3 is CASSVEGAGELFF. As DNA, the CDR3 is TGTGCCAGCAGCGTGGAGGGGGCCGGGGAGCTGTTTTTT.

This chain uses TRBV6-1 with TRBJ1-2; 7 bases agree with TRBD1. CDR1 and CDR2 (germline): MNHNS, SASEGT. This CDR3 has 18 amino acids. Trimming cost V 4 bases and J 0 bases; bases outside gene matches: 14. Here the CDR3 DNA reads TGTGCCAGCAGTGCGCGAAGGGGGACAGCCCAAACTAACTATGGCTACACCTTC. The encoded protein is CASSARRGTAQTNYGYTF.

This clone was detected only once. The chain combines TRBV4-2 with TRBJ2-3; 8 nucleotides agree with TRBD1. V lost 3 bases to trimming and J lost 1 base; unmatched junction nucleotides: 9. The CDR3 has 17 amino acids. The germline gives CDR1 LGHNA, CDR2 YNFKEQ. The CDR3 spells CASSQNAPGQGTDTQYF. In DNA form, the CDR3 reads TGTGCCAGCAGCCAGAACGCTCCGGGACAGGGCACAGATACGCAGTATTTT.

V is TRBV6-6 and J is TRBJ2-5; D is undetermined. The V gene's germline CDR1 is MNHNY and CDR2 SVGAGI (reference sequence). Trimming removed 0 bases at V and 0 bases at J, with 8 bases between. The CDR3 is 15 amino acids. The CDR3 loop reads CASSYSLFDQETQYF. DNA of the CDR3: TGTGCCAGCAGTTACTCCCTATTTGACCAAGAGACCCAGTACTTC.

The CDR3 sequence is CASSSRDSQETQYF. The CDR3 DNA sequence: TGTGCCAGCAGCTCCCGGGACAGCCAAGAGACCCAGTACTTC. The chain joins TRBV7-9 to TRBJ2-5; 7 nucleotides match TRBD1. Germline V gene data show CDR1 as SEHNR and CDR2 as FQNEAQ (reference sequence). With 4 bases clipped from V and 1 base from J, the junction kept 3 bases outside the gene matches. This CDR3 has 14 residues.

The CDR3 DNA follows: TGTGCCAGCCCCTGGGGCCTTTATAGCAATCAGCCCCAGCATTTT. Translation: CASPWGLYSNQPQHF. The rearrangement links TRBV25-1 to TRBJ1-5; tentatively, D is TRBD1 (5 bases). The CDR3 has 15 residues. V dropped 8 bases and J dropped 0 bases, with 14 bases sitting between them. Germline assignment: CDR1 MGHDK and CDR2 SYGVNS.

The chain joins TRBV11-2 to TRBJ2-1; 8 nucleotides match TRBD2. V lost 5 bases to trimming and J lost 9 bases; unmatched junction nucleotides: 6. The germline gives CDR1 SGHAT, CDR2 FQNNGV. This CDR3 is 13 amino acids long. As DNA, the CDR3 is TGTGCCAGCAGCCCCGGACTAGCAGGTGAGCAGTTCTTC. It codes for CASSPGLAGEQFF.

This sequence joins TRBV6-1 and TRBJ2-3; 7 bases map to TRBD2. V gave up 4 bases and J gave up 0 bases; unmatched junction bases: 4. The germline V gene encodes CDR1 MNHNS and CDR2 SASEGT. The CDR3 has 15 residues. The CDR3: CASSVASGSTDTQYF. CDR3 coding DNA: TGTGCCAGCAGTGTCGCTAGCGGAAGCACAGATACGCAGTATTTT.

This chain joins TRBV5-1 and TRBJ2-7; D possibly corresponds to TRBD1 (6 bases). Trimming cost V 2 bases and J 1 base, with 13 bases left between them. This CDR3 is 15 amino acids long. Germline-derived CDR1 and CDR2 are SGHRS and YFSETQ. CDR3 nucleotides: TGCGCCAGCAGCTTCAGGACAGCCGAGTCCTACGAGCAGTACTTC. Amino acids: CASSFRTAESYEQYF.

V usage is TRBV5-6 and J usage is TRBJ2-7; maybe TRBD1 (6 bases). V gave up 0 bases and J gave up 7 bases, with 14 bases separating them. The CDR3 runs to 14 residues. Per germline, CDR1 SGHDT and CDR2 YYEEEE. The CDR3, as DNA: TGTGCCAGCAGCTTGGAGCAGGGGCCTAGGGAGCAGTACTTC. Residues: CASSLEQGPREQYF.

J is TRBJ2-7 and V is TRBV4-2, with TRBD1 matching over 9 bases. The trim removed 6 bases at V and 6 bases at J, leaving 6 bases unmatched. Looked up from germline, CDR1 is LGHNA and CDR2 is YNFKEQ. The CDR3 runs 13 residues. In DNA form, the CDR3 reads TGTGCCAGCAGGGGACAGGGTCCTGCCGAGCAGTACTTC. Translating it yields CASRGQGPAEQYF.

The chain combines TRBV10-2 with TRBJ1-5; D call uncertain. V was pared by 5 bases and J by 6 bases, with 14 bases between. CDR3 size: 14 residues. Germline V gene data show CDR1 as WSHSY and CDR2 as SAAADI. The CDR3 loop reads CASSSVGYSQPQHF. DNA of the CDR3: TGCGCCAGCAGTAGTGTTGGCTATTCTCAGCCCCAGCATTTT.

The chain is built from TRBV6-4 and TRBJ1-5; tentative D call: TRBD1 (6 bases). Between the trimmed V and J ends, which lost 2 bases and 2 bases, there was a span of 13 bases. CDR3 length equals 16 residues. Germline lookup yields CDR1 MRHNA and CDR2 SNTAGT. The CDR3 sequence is CASSDIQGCGNQPQHF. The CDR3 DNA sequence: TGTGCCAGCAGTGACATACAGGGCTGCGGCAATCAGCCCCAGCATTTT.

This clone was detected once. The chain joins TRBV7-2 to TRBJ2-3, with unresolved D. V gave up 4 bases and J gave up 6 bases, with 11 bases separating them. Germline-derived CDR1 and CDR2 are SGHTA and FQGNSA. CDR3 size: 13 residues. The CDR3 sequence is CASSSQTADTQYF. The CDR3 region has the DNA TGTGCCAGCAGCTCACAAACGGCGGATACGCAGTATTTT. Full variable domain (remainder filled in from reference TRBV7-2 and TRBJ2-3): GAGVSQSPSNKVTEKGKDVELRCDPISGHTALYWYRQSLGQGLEFLIYFQGNSAPDKSGLPSDRFSAERTGGSVSTLTIQRTQQEDSAVYLCASSSQTADTQYFGPGTRLTVL.

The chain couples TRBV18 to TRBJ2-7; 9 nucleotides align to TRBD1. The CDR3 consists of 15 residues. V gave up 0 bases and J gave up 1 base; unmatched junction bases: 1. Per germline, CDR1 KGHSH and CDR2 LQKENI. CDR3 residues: CASSPPGQGSYEQYF. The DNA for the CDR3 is TGTGCCAGCTCACCACCGGGACAGGGATCCTACGAGCAGTACTTC.

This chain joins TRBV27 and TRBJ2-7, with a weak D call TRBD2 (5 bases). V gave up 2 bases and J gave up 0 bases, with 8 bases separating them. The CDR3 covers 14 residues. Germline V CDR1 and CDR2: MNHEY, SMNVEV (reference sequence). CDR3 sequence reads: CASSLLAGSYEQYF. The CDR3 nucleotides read TGTGCCAGCAGTTTACTAGCCGGCTCCTACGAGCAGTACTTC.

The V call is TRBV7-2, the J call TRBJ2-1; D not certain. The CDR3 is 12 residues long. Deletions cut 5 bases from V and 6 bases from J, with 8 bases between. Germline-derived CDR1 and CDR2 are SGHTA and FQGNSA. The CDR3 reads CASSPLRNEQFF. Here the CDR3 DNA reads TGTGCCAGCAGCCCTCTGCGCAATGAGCAGTTCTTC.

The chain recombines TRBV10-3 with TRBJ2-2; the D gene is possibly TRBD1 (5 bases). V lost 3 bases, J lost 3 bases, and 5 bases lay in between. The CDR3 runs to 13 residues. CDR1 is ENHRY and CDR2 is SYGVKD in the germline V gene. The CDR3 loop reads CAISDRDTGELFF. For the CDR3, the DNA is TGTGCCATCAGTGACAGGGACACCGGGGAGCTGTTTTTT.

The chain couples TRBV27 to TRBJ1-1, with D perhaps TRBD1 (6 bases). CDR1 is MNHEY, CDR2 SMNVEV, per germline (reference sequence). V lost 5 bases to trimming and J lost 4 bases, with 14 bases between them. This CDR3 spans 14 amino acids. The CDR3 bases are TGTGCCAGCAGTCTCACAGGGCTCGGCACTGAAGCTTTCTTT. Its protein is CASSLTGLGTEAFF.

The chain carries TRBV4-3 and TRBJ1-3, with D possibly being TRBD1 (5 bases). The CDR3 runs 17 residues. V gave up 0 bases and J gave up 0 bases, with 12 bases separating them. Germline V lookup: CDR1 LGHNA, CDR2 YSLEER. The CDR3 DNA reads TGCGCCAGCAGCCAAGATTTGGGGGAACTCTCTGGAAACACCATATATTTT. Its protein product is CASSQDLGELSGNTIYF.

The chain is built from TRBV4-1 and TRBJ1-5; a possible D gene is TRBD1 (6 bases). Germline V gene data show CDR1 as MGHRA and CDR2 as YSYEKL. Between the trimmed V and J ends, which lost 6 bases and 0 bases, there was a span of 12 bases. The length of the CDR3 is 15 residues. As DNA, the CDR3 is TGCGCCAGCAGATCCGGACAGAATAGCAATCAGCCCCAGCATTTT. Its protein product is CASRSGQNSNQPQHF.

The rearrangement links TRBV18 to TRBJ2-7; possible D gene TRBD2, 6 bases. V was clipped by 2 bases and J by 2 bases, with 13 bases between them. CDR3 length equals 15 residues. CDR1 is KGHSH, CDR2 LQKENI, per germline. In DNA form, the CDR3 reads TGTGCCAGCTCACCATGGGCTAGCGCTACCTACGAGCAGTACTTC. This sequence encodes CASSPWASATYEQYF.

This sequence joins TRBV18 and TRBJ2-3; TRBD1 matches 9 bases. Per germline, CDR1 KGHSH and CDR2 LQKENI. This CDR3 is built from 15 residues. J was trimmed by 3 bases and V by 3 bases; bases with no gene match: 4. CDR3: CASSPATGGTDTQYF. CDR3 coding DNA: TGTGCCAGCTCACCCGCGACAGGGGGAACAGATACGCAGTATTTT.

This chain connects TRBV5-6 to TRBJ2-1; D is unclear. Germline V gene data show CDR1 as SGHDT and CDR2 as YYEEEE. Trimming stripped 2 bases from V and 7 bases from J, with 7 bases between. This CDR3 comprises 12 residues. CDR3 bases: TGTGCCAGCAGCTTATGGGATAATGAGCAGTTCTTC. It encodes CASSLWDNEQFF.

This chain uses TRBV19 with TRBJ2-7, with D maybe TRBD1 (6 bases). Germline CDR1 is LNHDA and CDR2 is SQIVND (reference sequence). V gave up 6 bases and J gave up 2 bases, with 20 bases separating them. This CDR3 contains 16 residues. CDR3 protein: CASSNPGQPLPYEQYF. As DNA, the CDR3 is TGTGCCAGTAGCAACCCCGGACAGCCCTTGCCCTACGAGCAGTACTTC.

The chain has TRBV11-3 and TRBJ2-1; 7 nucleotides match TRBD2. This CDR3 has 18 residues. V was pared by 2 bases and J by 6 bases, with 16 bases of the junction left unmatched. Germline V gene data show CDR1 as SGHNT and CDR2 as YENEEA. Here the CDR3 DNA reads TGTGCCAGCAGCTTATCTAGGGGAGGGGTCGCGGGCCTCAATGAGCAGTTCTTC. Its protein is CASSLSRGGVAGLNEQFF.

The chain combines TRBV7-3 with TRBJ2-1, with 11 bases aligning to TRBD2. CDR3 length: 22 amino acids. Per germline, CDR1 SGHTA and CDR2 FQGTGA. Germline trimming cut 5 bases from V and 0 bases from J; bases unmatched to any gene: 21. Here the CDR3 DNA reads TGTGCCAGCAGCCGCCTATACCGGACTAGCGGGTCGCGGGAGGGCTCCTACAATGAGCAGTTCTTC. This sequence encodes CASSRLYRTSGSREGSYNEQFF.

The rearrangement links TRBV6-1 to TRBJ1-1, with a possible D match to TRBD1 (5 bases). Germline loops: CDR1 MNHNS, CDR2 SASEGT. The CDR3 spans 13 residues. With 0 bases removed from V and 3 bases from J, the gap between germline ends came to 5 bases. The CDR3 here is CASSEAGHTEAFF. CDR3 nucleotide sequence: TGTGCCAGCAGTGAAGCGGGACACACTGAAGCTTTCTTT.

The CDR3 coding sequence is TGTGCCAGCAGCTTCCCCGGGACCCTCGGAAACACCATATATTTT. Its protein is CASSFPGTLGNTIYF. The chain has TRBV5-6 and TRBJ1-3, with D possibly TRBD1 on 5 matching bases. The CDR3 totals 15 residues. The V gene's germline CDR1 is SGHDT and CDR2 YYEEEE. The V and J ends lost 2 bases and 4 bases respectively, with 13 bases between them.

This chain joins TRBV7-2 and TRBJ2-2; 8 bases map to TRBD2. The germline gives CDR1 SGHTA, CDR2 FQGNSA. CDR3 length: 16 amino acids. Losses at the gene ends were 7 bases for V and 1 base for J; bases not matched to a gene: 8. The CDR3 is CASIRVAGRNTGELFF. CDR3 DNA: TGTGCCAGCATCCGTGTAGCGGGAAGGAACACCGGGGAGCTGTTTTTT.

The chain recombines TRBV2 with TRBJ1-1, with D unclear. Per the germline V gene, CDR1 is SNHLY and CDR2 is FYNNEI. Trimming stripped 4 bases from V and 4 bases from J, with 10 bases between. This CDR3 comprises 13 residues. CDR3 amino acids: CASSGWGGTEAFF. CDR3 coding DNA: TGTGCCAGCAGTGGCTGGGGAGGCACTGAAGCTTTCTTT.